The clone carrying this T cell receptor (beta chain) was recorded once. The antigen is not known. This specimen belongs to a study of cytomegalovirus exposure and HLA in healthy donors. The J segment lost 5 bases and the V segment lost 7 bases, leaving 7 bases of the junction unmatched. The germline V gene encodes CDR1 ENHRY and CDR2 SYGVKD. This CDR3 has 14 amino acids. The study's findings and limits: A few of the chains that were CMV-associated were confirmed in vitro to be specific for CMV antigens. The study put around 180 TCR beta chains on its list as cytomegalovirus-associated.

Sequencing was performed with immunoSEQ multiplex PCR; in TCRdb, only in-frame clones are kept and a portion is missing. Of around 150,000 clones listed, roughly 90% were seen once; the top ten hold roughly 0.7%. This TCR came from a man between 18 and 35 years old in good health and CMV-seronegative. The genes are TRBV10-3 and TRBJ1-5, with 8 nucleotides matching TRBD1. The material sequenced was PBMCs. The CDR3 loop is CAINTGGADQPQHF. The DNA for the CDR3 is TGTGCCATCAACACAGGGGGTGCGGATCAGCCCCAGCATTTT.